Listed below are T cell receptor beta chains from one sample, sequenced in a study of blood T cells in healthy people across ages. Each CDR3 protein is one row after TCRdb ran MiXCR on the 5' RACE reads. The repertoire holds about 2 million distinct CDR3 sequences, with around 48% as singletons. Sequenced: blood. Source of these receptors: a middle-aged woman in good health. Each CDR3 is given without its conserved first and last residue. The order of the fields is J gene, CDR3 length, V gene, CDR3 protein.

J: TRBJ1-2
length: 12
V: TRBV6-5
CDR3: ASRWGRLNYGYT

J: TRBJ1-1
length: 11
V: TRBV10-3
CDR3: AMSRQGDTEAF

J: TRBJ1-5
length: 15
V: TRBV7-2
CDR3: ASSPFRQFDSNQPQH

J: TRBJ1-5
length: 11
V: TRBV12-3/TRBV12-4
CDR3: ASSIDKIGTQH

J: TRBJ2-5
length: 14
V: TRBV25-1
CDR3: ASSELTSDERETQY

J: TRBJ2-1
length: 16
V: TRBV7-9
CDR3: ASSLYQRSGASYNEQF

J: TRBJ2-3
length: 12
V: TRBV14
CDR3: ASSQDYERSTQY

J: TRBJ1-4
length: 13
V: TRBV20-1
CDR3: SASPNREYDEKLF

J: TRBJ1-2
length: 12
V: TRBV7-2
CDR3: ASSLSPDHYGYT

J: TRBJ2-3
length: 11
V: TRBV9
CDR3: ASSAVGPDTQY

J: TRBJ2-1
length: 13
V: TRBV19
CDR3: ASSKLAGVYNEQF

J: TRBJ2-7
length: 13
V: TRBV7-2
CDR3: ASSRQPGQGYEQY

J: TRBJ2-5
length: 15
V: TRBV5-4
CDR3: ASSSVASGGNQETQY

J: NA
length: 17
V: TRBV7-2
CDR3: ASSRYPRGAGGPRNIQY

J: TRBJ2-4
length: 12
V: TRBV20-1
CDR3: SADNRGAKNIQY

J: TRBJ2-1
length: 13
V: TRBV6-6
CDR3: ASSYDAGVYNEQF

J: TRBJ2-6
length: 16
V: TRBV4-3
CDR3: ASSLFQRGVGGANVPT

J: TRBJ2-5
length: 13
V: TRBV4-3
CDR3: ASSQLAGGFETQY

J: TRBJ2-6
length: 11
V: TRBV6-2/TRBV6-3
CDR3: ASGTTGANVLT

J: TRBJ2-5
length: 12
V: TRBV7-9
CDR3: ASSQLLTLETQY

J: TRBJ2-7
length: 11
V: TRBV10-3
CDR3: ATRTDPFYEQY

J: TRBJ2-3
length: 14
V: TRBV7-9
CDR3: ASSSWTSGVSDTQY

J: TRBJ2-7
length: 12
V: TRBV15
CDR3: ATSRGSGTYEQY

J: TRBJ1-4
length: 12
V: TRBV12-3/TRBV12-4
CDR3: ASSPPVGGEKLF

J: TRBJ1-2
length: 13
V: TRBV9
CDR3: ASGEWADLNYGYT

J: NA
length: 13
V: TRBV7-2
CDR3: AGSYRGLWQETQY

J: TRBJ2-5
length: 11
V: TRBV29-1
CDR3: SVLTSGQETQY

J: TRBJ1-1
length: 12
V: TRBV11-1
CDR3: ASSLAWVGTEAF

J: NA
length: 15
V: TRBV3-1
CDR3: ASSLSGGLTGKETQY

J: TRBJ2-1
length: 11
V: TRBV7-2
CDR3: ASSPGLNNEQF

J: TRBJ2-3
length: 13
V: TRBV20-1
CDR3: SARVLAVGEDTQY

J: TRBJ2-7
length: 12
V: TRBV6-2/TRBV6-3
CDR3: ASSFETASYEQY

J: TRBJ2-3
length: 9
V: TRBV27
CDR3: ASSLGMTQY

J: TRBJ2-6
length: 14
V: TRBV7-2
CDR3: ASSFRQGAGANVLT

J: TRBJ1-2
length: 12
V: TRBV6-5
CDR3: ASRPDSANYGYT